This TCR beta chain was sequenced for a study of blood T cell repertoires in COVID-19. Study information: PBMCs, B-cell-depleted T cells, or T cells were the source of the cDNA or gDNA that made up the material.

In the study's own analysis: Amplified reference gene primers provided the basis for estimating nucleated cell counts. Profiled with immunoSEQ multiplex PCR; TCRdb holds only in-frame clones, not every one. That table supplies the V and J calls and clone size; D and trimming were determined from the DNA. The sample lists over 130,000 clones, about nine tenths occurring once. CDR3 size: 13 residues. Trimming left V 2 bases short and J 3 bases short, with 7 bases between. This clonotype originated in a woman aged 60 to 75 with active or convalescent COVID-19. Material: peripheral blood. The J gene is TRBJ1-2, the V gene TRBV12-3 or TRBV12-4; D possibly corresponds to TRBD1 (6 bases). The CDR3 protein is CASSLNRDYGYTF. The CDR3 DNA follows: TGTGCCAGCAGTTTAAACAGGGACTATGGCTACACCTTC.